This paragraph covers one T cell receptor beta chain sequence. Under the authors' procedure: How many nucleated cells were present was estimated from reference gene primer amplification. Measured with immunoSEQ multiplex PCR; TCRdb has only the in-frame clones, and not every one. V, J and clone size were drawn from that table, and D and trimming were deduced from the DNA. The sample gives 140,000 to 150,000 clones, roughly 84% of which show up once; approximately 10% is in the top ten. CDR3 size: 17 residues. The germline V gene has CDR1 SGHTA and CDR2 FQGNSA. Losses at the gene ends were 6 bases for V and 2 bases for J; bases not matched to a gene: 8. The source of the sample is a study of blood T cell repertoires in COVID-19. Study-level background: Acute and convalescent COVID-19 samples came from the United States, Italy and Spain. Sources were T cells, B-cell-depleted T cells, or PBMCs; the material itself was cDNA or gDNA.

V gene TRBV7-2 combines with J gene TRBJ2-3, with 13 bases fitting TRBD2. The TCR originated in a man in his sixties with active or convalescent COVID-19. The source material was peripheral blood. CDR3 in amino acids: CASRSGTSGVVTDTQYF. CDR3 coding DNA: TGTGCCAGCAGATCCGGGACTAGCGGGGTTGTCACAGATACGCAGTATTTT.